These 10 T cell receptor beta chains share one sample of origin, sequenced in a study of post-analysis software for immune sequencing data. Antigen specificity for these receptors is unknown. TCR beta cDNA libraries had unique molecular identifiers. TCRdb reprocessed the PCR reads via MiXCR and lists one record per CDR3 protein. The sample holds approximately 770,000 distinct CDR3 sequences, 46% seen once. Study conclusions and caveats: Four or five TRBV segments, TRBV5-6, TRBV5-1 and TRBV20-1 among them, were found more frequent in patients than controls.

The sample taken for sequencing was blood. The receptors were gathered from a girl between 5 and 17 years old with multiple sclerosis.

The chain couples TRBV6-2 or TRBV6-3 to TRBJ2-3, with TRBD2 matching over 16 bases. The CDR3 runs 19 residues. Unmatched junction bases numbered 10, after V lost 5 bases and J lost 2 bases. Per germline, CDR1 MNHEY and CDR2 SVGEGT. This CDR3 is CASSPRGLAGGQITDTQYF. CDR3 DNA sequence: TGTGCCAGCAGTCCGCGGGGACTAGCGGGAGGGCAGATCACAGATACGCAGTATTTT.

This clonotype showed up just a few times. The V gene is TRBV29-1, the J gene TRBJ2-7; TRBD2 is a possible D gene (5 bases). V lost 6 bases to trimming and J lost 6 bases, with 12 bases between them. The CDR3 runs 11 residues. Germline V gene sequence: CDR1 SQVTM, CDR2 ANQGSEA. The CDR3 sequence is CSVFRRGEQYF. The DNA for the CDR3 is TGCAGCGTGTTTCGTCGGGGCGAGCAGTACTTC.

The rearrangement links TRBV12-3 or TRBV12-4 to TRBJ2-4, with 16 bases lining up with TRBD2. The V gene end was trimmed by 5 bases and the J gene end by 10 bases; junction bases not matched to a gene: 2. The CDR3 consists of 14 residues. The CDR3 DNA reads TGTGCCAGCAGTCCGGGACTAGCGGGAGGGATTCAGTACTTC. Residues: CASSPGLAGGIQYF.

This clonotype was observed many times. The rearrangement joins TRBV12-5 to TRBJ2-1; the D is unclear. The CDR3 length is 12 residues. Per the germline V gene, CDR1 is LGHNT and CDR2 is FRNRAP. Trimming left V 1 base short and J 3 bases short, with 1 base between. The CDR3 sequence is CASGLGYNEQFF. CDR3 coding DNA: TGTGCTAGTGGTTTGGGCTACAATGAGCAGTTCTTC.

This clonotype was observed a few times. The J gene is TRBJ2-7, the V gene TRBV4-3; no clear D. Looked up from germline, CDR1 is LGHNA and CDR2 is YSLEER. The CDR3 covers 16 residues. V lost 0 bases to trimming and J lost 2 bases, with 14 bases between them. This CDR3 is CASSQEFTGHPYEQYF. In DNA, the CDR3 is TGCGCCAGCAGCCAAGAATTCACCGGCCATCCCTACGAGCAGTACTTC.

There are a few counts of this clonotype. The rearrangement links TRBV7-3 to TRBJ2-3; TRBD2 matches 7 bases. The germline CDR1 and CDR2 sequences are SGHTA and FQGTGA. This CDR3 is 15 amino acids long. V shed 5 bases, J shed 0 bases, and the junction held 5 bases outside the gene matches. CDR3 DNA sequence: TGTGCCAGCAGCCGAGCGGGAAGTAGCACAGATACGCAGTATTTT. Its translation: CASSRAGSSTDTQYF.

CDR3 in DNA: TGTGCCAGCACAAAACGTGCCGGGACAGGCTACGAGCAGTACTTC. It codes for CASTKRAGTGYEQYF. The V and J genes are TRBV6-2 or TRBV6-3 and TRBJ2-7; 8 nucleotides agree with TRBD1. The V gene's germline CDR1 is MNHEY and CDR2 SVGEGT. The CDR3 has 15 residues. V was clipped by 7 bases and J by 3 bases; unmatched bases: 11.

V gene TRBV13 combines with J gene TRBJ2-2; D may be TRBD2 (7 bases). Germline assignment: CDR1 PRHDT and CDR2 FYEKMQ (reference sequence). The CDR3 covers 18 residues. V lost 0 bases to trimming and J lost 7 bases, with 21 bases between them. The CDR3 region is CASSLGHKAGQTYGELFF. The CDR3 DNA reads TGTGCCAGCAGCTTAGGCCACAAAGCGGGACAAACTTACGGGGAGCTGTTTTTT.

This clonotype was observed a few times. Written as DNA, the CDR3 is TGTGCCAGCAGCCAAGATCCGGGACTGGGCTCCTACGAGCAGTACTTC. This gives the protein CASSQDPGLGSYEQYF. This chain links TRBV4-2 with TRBJ2-7; the D gene is possibly TRBD2 (6 bases). V was shortened by 0 bases and J by 0 bases, with 12 bases between the two germline ends. Germline CDR1 is LGHNA and CDR2 is YNFKEQ. This CDR3 contains 16 residues.

This clonotype was detected only once. The chain employs TRBV27 and TRBJ2-1, with D possibly being TRBD1 or TRBD2 (5 bases each). The CDR3 is 13 amino acids. Germline-derived CDR1 and CDR2 are MNHEY and SMNVEV (reference sequence). Trimming pared 3 bases from V and 7 bases from J, leaving 10 bases between. CDR3 in amino acids: CASSFFEGNEQFF. The CDR3 nucleotides are TGTGCCAGCAGTTTTTTTGAGGGGAATGAGCAGTTCTTC.